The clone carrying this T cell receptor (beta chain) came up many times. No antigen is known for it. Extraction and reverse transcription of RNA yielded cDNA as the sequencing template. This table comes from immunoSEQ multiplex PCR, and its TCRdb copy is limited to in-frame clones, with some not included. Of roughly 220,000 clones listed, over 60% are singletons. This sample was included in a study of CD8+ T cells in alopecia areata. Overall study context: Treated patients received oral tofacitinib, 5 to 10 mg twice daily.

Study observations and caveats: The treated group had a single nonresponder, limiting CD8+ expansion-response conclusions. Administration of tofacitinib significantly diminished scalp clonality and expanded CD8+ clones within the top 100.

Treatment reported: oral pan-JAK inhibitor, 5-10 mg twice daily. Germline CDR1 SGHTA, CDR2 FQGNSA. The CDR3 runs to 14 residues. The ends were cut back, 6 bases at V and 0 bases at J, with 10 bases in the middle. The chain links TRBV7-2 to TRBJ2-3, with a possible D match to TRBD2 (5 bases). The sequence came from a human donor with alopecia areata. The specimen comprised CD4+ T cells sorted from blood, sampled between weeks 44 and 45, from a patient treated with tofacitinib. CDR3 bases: TGTGCCAGCAGTCGGGAATATAGCACAGATACGCAGTATTTT. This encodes CASSREYSTDTQYF.